This T cell receptor beta chain comes out of a study of blood T cell repertoires in COVID-19. Study summary: PBMCs, B-cell-depleted T cells, or T cells provided the cDNA or gDNA that made up the material.

Germline trimming cut 0 bases from V and 5 bases from J; bases unmatched to any gene: 10. Germline loops: CDR1 LGHNA, CDR2 YSLEER. This CDR3 comprises 18 residues. In the authors' methods: By means of reference gene primer amplification, nucleated cell counts were estimated. The repertoire was sequenced with immunoSEQ multiplex PCR; TCRdb's copy has only in-frame clones and lacks some. The V and J calls and clone size come from that table; D and trimming were worked out from the DNA. The repertoire holds 50,000 to 75,000 clones, with around 77% as singletons. Sequences were obtained from peripheral blood. The chain has TRBV4-3 and TRBJ1-6; 7 bases map to TRBD1. This sequence was found in a man at least 80 years old with active or convalescent COVID-19. The CDR3 loop is CASSQETRPGQNNSPLHF. The CDR3 region has the DNA TGCGCCAGCAGCCAAGAAACGAGACCGGGACAGAATAATTCACCCCTCCACTTT.